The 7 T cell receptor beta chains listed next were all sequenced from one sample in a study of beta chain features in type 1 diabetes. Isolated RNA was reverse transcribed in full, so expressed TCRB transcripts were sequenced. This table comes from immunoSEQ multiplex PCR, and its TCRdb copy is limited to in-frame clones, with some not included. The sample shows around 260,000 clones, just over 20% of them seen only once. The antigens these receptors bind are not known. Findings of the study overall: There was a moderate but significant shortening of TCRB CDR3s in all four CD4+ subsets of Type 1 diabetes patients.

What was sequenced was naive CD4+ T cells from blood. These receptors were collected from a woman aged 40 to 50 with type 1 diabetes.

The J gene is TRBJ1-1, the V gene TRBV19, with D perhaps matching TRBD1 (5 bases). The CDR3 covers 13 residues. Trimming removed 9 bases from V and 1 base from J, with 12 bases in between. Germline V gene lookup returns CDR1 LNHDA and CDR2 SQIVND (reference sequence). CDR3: CASRTQGNTEAFF. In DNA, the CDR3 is TGTGCCAGCAGGACGCAGGGGAACACTGAAGCTTTCTTT. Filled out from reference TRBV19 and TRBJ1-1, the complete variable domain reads DGGITQSPKYLFRKEGQNVTLSCEQNLNHDAMYWYRQDPGQGLRLIYYSQIVNDFQKGDIAEGYSVSREKKESFPLTVTSAQKNPTAFYLCASRTQGNTEAFFGQGTRLTVV.

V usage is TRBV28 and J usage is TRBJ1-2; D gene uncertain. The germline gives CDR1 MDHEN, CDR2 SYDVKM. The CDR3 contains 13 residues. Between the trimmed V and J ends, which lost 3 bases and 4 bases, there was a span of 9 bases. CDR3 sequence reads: CASSLRGTYGYTF. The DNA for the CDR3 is TGTGCCAGCAGTTTGCGGGGTACCTATGGCTACACCTTC.

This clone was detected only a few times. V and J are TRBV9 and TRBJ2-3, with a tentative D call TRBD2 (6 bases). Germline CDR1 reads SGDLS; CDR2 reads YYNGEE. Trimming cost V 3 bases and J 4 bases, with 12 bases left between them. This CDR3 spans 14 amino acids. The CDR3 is CASSAGGRADTQYF. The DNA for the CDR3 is TGTGCCAGCAGCGCTGGGGGGAGAGCAGATACGCAGTATTTT.

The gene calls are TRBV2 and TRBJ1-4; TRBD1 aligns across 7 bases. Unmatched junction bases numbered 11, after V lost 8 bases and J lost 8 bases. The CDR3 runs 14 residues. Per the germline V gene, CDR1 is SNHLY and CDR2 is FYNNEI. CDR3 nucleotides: TGTGCCAGCGGTAGAGGGGGCCGGCCGGAAAAACTGTTTTTT. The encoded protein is CASGRGGRPEKLFF.

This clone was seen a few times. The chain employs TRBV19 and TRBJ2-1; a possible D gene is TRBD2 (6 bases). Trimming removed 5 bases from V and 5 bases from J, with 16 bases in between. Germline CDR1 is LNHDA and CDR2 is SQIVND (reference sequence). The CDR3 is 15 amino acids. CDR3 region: CASSLRDSDHNEQFF. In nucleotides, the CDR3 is TGTGCCAGTAGTCTCCGGGACTCCGACCACAATGAGCAGTTCTTC.

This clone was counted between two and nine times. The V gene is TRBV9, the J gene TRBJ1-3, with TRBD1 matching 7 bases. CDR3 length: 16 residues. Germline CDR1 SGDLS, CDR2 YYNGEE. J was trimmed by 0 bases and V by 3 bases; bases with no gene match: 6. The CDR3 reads CASSGDRQSSGNTIYF. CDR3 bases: TGTGCCAGCAGCGGGGACAGACAGAGCTCTGGAAACACCATATATTTT.

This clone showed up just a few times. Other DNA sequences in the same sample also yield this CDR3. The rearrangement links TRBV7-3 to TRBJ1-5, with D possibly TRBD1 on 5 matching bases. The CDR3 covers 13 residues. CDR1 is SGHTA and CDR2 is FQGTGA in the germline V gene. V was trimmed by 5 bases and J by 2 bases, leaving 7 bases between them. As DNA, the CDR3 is TGTGCCAGCAGCCTACAGGGCAATCAGCCCCAGCATTTT. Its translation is CASSLQGNQPQHF.